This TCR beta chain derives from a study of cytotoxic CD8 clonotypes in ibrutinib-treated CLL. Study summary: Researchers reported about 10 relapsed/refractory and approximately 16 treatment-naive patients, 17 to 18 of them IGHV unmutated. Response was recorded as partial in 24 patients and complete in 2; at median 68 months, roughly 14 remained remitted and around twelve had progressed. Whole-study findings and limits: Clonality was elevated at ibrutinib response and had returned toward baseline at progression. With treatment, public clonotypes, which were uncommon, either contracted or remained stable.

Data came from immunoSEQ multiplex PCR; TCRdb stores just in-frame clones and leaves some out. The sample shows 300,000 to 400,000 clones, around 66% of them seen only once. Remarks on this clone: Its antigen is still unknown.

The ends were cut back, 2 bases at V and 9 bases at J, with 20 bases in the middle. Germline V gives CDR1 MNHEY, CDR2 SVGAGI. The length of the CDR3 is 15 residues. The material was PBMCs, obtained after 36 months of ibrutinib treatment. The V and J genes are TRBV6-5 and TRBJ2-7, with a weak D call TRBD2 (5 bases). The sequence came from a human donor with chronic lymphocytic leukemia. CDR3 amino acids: CASSYASSLPRGQYF. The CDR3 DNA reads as TGTGCCAGCAGTTACGCGAGCTCCCTTCCTCGGGGGCAGTACTTC.